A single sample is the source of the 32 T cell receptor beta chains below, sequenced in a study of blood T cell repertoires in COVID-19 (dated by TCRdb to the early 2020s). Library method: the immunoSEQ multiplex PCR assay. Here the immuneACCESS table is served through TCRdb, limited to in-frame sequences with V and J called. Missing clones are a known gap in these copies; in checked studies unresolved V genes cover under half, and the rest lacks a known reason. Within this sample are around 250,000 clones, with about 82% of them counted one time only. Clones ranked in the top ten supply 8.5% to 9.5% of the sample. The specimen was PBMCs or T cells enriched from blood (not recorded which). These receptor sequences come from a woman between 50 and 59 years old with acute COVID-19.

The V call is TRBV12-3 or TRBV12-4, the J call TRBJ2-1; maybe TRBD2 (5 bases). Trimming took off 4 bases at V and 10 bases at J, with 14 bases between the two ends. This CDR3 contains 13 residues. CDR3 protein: CASSSDIRGEQFF. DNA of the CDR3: TGTGCCAGCAGTTCCGACATCAGAGGGGAGCAGTTCTTC.

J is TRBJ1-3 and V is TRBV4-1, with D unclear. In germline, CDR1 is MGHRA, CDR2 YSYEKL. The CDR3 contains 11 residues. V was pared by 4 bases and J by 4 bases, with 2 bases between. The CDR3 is CASSPGNTIYF. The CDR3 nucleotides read TGCGCCAGCAGCCCAGGAAACACCATATATTTT.

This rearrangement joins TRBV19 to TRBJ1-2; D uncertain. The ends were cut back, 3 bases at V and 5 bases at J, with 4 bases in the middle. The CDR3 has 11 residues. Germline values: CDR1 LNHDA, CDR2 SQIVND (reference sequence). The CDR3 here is CASSMLYGYTF. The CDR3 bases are TGTGCCAGTAGTATGTTATATGGCTACACCTTC.

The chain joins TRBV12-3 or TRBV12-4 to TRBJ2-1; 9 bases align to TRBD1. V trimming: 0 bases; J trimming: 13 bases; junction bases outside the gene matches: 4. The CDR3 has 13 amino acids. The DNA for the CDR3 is TGTGCCAGCAGTTTAGCCTCGGACAGGGGACAGTTCTTC. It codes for CASSLASDRGQFF.

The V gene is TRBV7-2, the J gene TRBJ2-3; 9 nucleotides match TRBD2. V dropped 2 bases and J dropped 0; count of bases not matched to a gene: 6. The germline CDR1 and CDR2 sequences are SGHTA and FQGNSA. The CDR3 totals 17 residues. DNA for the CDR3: TGTGCCAGCAGCTTAATGCTAGCGGGGAAGAGCACAGATACGCAGTATTTT. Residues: CASSLMLAGKSTDTQYF.

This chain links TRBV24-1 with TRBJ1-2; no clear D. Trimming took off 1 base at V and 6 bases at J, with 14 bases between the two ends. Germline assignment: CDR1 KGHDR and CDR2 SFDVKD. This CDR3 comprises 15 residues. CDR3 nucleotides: TGTGCCACCAGTGATTTTATGCCTATTTTGGATGGCTACACCTTC. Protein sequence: CATSDFMPILDGYTF.

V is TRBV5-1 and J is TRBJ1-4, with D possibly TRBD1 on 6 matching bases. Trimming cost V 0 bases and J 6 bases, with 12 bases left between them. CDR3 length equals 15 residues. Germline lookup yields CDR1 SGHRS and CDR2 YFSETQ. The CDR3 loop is CASSLGTVTHEKLFF. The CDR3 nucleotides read TGCGCCAGCAGCTTGGGGACAGTTACGCATGAAAAACTGTTTTTT.

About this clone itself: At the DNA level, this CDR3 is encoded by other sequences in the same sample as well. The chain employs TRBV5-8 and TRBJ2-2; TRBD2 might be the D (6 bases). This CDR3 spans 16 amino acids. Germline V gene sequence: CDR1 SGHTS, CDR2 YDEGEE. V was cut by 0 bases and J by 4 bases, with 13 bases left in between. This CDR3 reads CASSLDRRGGTGELFF. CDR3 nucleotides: TGTGCCAGCAGCTTGGATCGGAGGGGAGGCACCGGGGAGCTGTTTTTT.

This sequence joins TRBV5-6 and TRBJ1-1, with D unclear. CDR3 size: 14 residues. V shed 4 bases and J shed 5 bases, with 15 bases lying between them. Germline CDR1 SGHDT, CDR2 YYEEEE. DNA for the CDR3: TGTGCCAGCAGCCCTATGAGGACGGGGACTGAAGCTTTCTTT. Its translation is CASSPMRTGTEAFF. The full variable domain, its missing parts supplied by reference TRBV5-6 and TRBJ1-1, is DAGVTQSPTHLIKTRGQQVTLRCSPKSGHDTVSWYQQALGQGPQFIFQYYEEEERQRGNFPDRFSGHQFPNYSSELNVNALLLGDSALYLCASSPMRTGTEAFFGQGTRLTVV.

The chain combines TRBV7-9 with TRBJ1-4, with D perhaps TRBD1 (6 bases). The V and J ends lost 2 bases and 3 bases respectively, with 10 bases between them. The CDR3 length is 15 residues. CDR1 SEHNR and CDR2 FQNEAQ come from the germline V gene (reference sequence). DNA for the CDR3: TGTGCCAGCAGCTTATTCCAGGGGCCTAATGAAAAACTGTTTTTT. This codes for CASSLFQGPNEKLFF.

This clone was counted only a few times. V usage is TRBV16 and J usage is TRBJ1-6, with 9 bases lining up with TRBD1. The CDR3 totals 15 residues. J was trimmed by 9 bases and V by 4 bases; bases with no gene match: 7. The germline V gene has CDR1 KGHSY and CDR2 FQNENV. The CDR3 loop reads CASSPGQGTGSPLHF. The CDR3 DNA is TGTGCCAGCAGCCCGGGACAGGGTACGGGTTCACCCCTCCACTTT.

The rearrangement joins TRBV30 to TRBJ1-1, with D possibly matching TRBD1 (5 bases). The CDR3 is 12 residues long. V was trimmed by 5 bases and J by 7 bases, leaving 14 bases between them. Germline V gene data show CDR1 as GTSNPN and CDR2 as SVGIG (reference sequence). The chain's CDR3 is CAWGGGENEAFF. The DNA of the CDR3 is TGTGCCTGGGGGGGAGGGGAAAATGAAGCTTTCTTT.

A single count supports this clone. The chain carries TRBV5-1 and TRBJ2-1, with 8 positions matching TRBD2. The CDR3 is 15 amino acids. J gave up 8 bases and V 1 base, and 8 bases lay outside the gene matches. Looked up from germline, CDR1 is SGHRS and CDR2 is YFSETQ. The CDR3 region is CASSLSGGPADEQFF. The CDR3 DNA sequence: TGCGCCAGCAGCTTGTCGGGGGGGCCCGCCGATGAGCAGTTCTTC.

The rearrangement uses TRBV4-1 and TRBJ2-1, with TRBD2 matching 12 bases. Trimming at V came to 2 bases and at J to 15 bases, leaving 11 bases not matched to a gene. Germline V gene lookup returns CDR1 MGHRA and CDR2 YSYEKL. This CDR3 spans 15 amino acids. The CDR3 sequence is CASSQPSGGAFILFF. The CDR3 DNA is TGCGCCAGCAGCCAACCTAGCGGGGGGGCCTTTATTTTGTTCTTC.

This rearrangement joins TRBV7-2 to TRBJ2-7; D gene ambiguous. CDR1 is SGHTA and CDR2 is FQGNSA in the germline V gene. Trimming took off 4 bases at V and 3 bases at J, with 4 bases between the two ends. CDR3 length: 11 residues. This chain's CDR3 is CASSYFYEQYF. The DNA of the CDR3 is TGTGCCAGCAGCTACTTCTACGAGCAGTACTTC. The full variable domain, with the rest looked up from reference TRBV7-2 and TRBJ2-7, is GAGVSQSPSNKVTEKGKDVELRCDPISGHTALYWYRQSLGQGLEFLIYFQGNSAPDKSGLPSDRFSAERTGGSVSTLTIQRTQQEDSAVYLCASSYFYEQYFGPGTRLTVT.

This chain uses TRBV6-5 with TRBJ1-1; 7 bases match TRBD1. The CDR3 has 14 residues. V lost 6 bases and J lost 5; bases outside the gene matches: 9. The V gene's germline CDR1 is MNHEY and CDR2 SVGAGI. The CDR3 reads CASRTGPAGTEAFF. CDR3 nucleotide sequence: TGTGCCAGCAGGACAGGGCCTGCAGGGACTGAAGCTTTCTTT.

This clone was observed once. The CDR3 DNA reads TGTGCCAGAAGCTTAACGTTTACAGGGGGCTTTTCACCCCTCCACTTT. Its translation: CARSLTFTGGFSPLHF. This sequence joins TRBV7-5 and TRBJ1-6; the D segment call TRBD1 is taken from the table without a DNA check. TRBV7-5 is classified as a pseudogene. The CDR3 covers 16 residues.

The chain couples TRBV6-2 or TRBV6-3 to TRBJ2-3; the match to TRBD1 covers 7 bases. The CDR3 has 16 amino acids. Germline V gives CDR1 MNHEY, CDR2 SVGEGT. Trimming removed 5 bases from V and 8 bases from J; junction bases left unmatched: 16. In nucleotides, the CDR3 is TGTGCCAGCAGTACCCTTCAGGGGGTTGGCTTAGCTACGCAGTATTTT. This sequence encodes CASSTLQGVGLATQYF.

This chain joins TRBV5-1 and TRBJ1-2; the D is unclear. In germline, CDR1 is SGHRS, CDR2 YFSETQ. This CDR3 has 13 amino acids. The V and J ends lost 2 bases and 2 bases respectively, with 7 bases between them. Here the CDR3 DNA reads TGCGCCAGCAGCTTCGAGAGCAACTATGGCTACACCTTC. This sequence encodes CASSFESNYGYTF.

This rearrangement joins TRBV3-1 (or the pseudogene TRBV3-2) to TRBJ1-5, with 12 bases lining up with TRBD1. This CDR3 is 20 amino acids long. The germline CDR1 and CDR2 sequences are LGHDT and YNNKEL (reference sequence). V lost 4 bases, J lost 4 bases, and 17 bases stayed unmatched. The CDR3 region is CASSPPGTGGIDNWNQPQHF. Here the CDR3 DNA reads TGTGCCAGCAGCCCCCCCGGGACAGGGGGCATTGATAATTGGAATCAGCCCCAGCATTTT.

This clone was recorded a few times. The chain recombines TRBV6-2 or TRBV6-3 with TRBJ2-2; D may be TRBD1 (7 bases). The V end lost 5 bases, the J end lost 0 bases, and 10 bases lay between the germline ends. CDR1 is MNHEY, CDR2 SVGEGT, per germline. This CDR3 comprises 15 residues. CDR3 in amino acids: CASSGGTANTGELFF. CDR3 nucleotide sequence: TGTGCCAGCAGTGGGGGGACAGCGAACACCGGGGAGCTGTTTTTT.

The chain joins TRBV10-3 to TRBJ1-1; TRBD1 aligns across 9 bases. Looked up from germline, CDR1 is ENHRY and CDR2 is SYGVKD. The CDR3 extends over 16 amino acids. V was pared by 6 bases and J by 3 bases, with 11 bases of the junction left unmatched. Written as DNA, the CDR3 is TGTGCCATCAGAGCACAGGGGGCGAATTTTCACACTGAAGCTTTCTTT. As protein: CAIRAQGANFHTEAFF.

The CDR3 DNA sequence: TGTGCCAGCAGTTTCTCCCTCCGTCCGAACACTGAAGCTTTCTTT. It is translated as CASSFSLRPNTEAFF. V is TRBV27 and J is TRBJ1-1; D call uncertain. Looked up from germline, CDR1 is MNHEY and CDR2 is SMNVEV (reference sequence). CDR3 length equals 15 residues. V shed 3 bases and J shed 1 base, with 12 bases lying between them.

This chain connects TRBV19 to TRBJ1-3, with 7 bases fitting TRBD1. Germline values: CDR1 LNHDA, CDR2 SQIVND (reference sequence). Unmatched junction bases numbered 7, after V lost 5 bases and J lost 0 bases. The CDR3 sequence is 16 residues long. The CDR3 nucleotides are TGTGCCAGTAGTGCTCGGACAGGCGCCTCTGGAAACACCATATATTTT. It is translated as CASSARTGASGNTIYF.

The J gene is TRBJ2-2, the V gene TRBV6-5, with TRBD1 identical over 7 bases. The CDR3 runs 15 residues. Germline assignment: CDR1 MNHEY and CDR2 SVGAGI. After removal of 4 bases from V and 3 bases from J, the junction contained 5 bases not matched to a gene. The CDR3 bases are TGTGCCAGCAGTTTGACAGGGTCGGACACCGGGGAGCTGTTTTTT. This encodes CASSLTGSDTGELFF.

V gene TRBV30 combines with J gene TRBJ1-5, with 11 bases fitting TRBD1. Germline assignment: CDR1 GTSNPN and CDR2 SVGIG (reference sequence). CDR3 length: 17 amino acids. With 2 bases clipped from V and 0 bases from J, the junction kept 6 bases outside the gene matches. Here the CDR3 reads CAWSTGTGGNSNQPQHF. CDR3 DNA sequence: TGTGCCTGGAGTACAGGGACAGGGGGGAATAGCAATCAGCCCCAGCATTTT.

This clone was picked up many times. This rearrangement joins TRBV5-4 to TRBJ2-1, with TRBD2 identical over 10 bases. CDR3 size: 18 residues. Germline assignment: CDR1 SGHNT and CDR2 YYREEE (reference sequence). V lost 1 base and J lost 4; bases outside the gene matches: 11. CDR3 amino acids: CASSLKGYSGGSYNEQFF. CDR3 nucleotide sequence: TGTGCCAGCAGCTTGAAGGGGTATAGCGGGGGGTCTTACAATGAGCAGTTCTTC.

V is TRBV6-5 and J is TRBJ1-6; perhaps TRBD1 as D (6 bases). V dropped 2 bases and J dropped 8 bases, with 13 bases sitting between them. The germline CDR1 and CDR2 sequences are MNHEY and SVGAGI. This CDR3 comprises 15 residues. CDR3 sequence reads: CASSYGIQGDSPLHF. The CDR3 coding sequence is TGTGCCAGCAGTTACGGGATACAGGGTGATTCACCCCTCCACTTT.

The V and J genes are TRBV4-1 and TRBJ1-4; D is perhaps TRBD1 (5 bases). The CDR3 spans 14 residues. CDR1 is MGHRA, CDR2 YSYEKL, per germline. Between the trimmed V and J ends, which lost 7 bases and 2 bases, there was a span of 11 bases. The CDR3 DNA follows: TGCGCCAGCAATCAGGGAGGCACTAATGAAAAACTGTTTTTT. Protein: CASNQGGTNEKLFF.

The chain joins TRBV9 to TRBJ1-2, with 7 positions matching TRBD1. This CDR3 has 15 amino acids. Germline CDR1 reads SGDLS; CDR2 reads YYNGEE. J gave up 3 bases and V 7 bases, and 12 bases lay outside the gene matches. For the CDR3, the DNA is TGTGCCAGCGGAGTAGGGGCGACAGGGTACTATGGCTACACCTTC. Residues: CASGVGATGYYGYTF. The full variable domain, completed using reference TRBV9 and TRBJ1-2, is DSGVTQTPKHLITATGQRVTLRCSPRSGDLSVYWYQQSLDQGLQFLIQYYNGEERAKGNILERFSAQQFPDLHSELNLSSLELGDSALYFCASGVGATGYYGYTFGSGTRLTVV.

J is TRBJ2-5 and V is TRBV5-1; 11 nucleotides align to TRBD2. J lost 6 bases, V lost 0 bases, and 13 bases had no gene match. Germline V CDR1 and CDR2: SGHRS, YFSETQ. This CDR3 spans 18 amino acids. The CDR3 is CASSLAGLAGSDGKTQYF. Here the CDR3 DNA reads TGCGCCAGCAGCTTGGCCGGACTAGCGGGTTCCGACGGGAAGACCCAGTACTTC.

CDR3 DNA sequence: TGCGCCAGCAGCTTGGCCGAAGGTAGCGGGGGTAAAAATGAGCAGTTCTTC. This codes for CASSLAEGSGGKNEQFF. The chain couples TRBV5-1 to TRBJ2-1, with 9 bases matching TRBD2. Trimming took 0 bases from V and 7 from J; bases not matched to a gene: 11. The CDR3 covers 17 residues. CDR1 and CDR2 (germline): SGHRS, YFSETQ.